This T cell receptor (beta chain) originates from a study of identical twins. One entry per CDR3 protein, called by TCRdb with MiXCR from the 5' RACE reads. The data show some 690,000 distinct CDR3 sequences, roughly 20% seen once. This CDR3 has 18 amino acids. V lost 5 bases, J lost 2 bases, and 24 bases lay in between. Per germline, CDR1 MNHEY and CDR2 SMNVEV (reference sequence). These data also formed part of another study, on T cells expressing NK-cell markers. This second study says: Source material for TCR beta repertoires consisted of sorted CD3+CD56+NKG2C+, CD3+CD56+NKG2C- and CD3+CD56-NKG2C+ T cells. Anti-gamma-delta TCR antibody use in several experiments restricted sorting to alpha-beta TCR T cells. Whether expanded NKG2C-expressing T cell clones recognize HCMV is unknown.

The origin of this receptor is a woman under 30 in good health. The V gene is TRBV27, the J gene TRBJ1-1; no clear D gene. Source material: PBMCs. CDR3 nucleotide sequence: TGTGCCAGCAGTACGAATGACATTCTACCCGCTGGAAACACTGAAGCTTTCTTT. Translation gives CASSTNDILPAGNTEAFF.